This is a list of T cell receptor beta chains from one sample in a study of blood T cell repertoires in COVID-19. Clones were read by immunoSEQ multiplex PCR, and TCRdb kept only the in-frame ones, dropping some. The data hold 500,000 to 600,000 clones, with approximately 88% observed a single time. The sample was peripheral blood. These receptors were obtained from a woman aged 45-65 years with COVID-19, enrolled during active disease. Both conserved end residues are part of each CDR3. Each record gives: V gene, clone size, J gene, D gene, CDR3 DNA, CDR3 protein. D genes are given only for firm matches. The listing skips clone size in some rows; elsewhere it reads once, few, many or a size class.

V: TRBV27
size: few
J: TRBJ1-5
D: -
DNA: TGTGCCAGCAGTCCCCCCCCGGGCAATCAGCCCCAGCATTTT
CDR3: CASSPPPGNQPQHF

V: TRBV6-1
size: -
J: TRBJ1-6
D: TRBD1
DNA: TGTGCCAGCAGTGGAGGAGGACAGGTTTATAATTCACCCCTCCACTTT
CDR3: CASSGGGQVYNSPLHF

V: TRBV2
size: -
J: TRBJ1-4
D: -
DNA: TGTGCCAGCATTATGACAGATGCAACTAATGAAAAACTGTTTTTT
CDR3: CASIMTDATNEKLFF

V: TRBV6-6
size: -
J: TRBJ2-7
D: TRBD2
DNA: TGTGCCAGCAGTAATAGCGGGCGTAGCTACGAGCAGTACTTC
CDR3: CASSNSGRSYEQYF

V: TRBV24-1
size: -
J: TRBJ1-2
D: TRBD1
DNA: TGTGCCACCAGTGAGGCGACAGGGAACTATGGCTACACCTTC
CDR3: CATSEATGNYGYTF

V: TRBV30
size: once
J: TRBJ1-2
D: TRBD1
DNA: TGTGCCTGGAGCCTGGGACAGGGACGCGGCTACACCTTC
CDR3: CAWSLGQGRGYTF

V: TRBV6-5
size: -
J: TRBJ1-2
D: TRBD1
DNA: TGTGCCAGCAGAGTCCCGGGGACAGATTATGGCTACACCTTC
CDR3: CASRVPGTDYGYTF

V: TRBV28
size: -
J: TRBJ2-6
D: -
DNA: TGTGCCAGCAGTTTGGTAGGAGAATCTGGGGCCAACGTCCTGACTTTC
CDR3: CASSLVGESGANVLTF

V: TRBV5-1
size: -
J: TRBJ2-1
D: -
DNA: TGCGCCAGCAGCTTTAATGGGGCCCAGGGGGGGCAGTTCTTC
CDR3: CASSFNGAQGGQFF

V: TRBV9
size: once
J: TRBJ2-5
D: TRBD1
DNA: TGTGCCAGCAGCGTAGCGGCAGGGGGATTTCAAGAGACCCAGTACTTC
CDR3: CASSVAAGGFQETQYF

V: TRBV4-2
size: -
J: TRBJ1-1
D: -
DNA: TGTGCCAGCTCGATAATTCCAGGGACTGAAGCTTTCTTT
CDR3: CASSIIPGTEAFF

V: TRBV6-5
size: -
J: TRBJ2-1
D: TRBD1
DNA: TGTGCCAGCCAAACGACAGGGCTCGATGAGCAGTTCTTC
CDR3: CASQTTGLDEQFF

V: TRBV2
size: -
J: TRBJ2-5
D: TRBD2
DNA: TGTGCCAGCAGGGAGACTAGCGGGGGGTGGGAGACCCAGTACTTC
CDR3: CASRETSGGWETQYF

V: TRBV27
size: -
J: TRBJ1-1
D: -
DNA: TGTGCCAGCAGTTCGCAACAGGGATTAGGGACTGAAGCTTTCTTT
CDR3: CASSSQQGLGTEAFF

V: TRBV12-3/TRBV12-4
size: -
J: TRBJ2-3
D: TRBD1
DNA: TGTGCCAGCAGTCGGGACAGGGCAAATACGCAGTATTTT
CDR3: CASSRDRANTQYF

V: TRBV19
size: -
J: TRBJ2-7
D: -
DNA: TGTGCCAGTAGCCGGGGCTCCTACGAGCAGTACTTC
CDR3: CASSRGSYEQYF

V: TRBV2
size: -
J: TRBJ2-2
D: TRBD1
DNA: TGTGCCAGCAGGGGACAGGAGCACACCGGGGAGCTGTTTTTT
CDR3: CASRGQEHTGELFF

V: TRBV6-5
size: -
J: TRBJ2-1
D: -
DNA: TGTGCCAGCAGTCCAGCGGCCTACAATGAGCAGTTCTTC
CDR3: CASSPAAYNEQFF

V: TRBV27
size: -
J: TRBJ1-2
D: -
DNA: TGTGCCAGCAGTCCAGGGTCCTATCCAGGCTACACCTTC
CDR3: CASSPGSYPGYTF

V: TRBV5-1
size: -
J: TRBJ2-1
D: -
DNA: TGCGCCAGCGCTGTAAGGGGTGTAGGATCCTACAATGAGCAGTTCTTC
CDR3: CASAVRGVGSYNEQFF

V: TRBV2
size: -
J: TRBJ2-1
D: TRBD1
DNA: TGTGCCAGCTCCCCGCAGACAGGGGTCCACAATGAGCAGTTCTTC
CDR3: CASSPQTGVHNEQFF

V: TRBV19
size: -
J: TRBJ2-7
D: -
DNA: TGTGCCAGCGCCGGACACTACTACGAGCAGTACTTC
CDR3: CASAGHYYEQYF

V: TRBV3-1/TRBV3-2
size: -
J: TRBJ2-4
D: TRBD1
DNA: TGTGCCAGCAGCCGAACCGACAGGGCGCCCAAAAACATTCAGTACTTC
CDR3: CASSRTDRAPKNIQYF

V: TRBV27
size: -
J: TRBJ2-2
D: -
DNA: TGTGCCAGCCGGGACACAAACACCGGGGAGCTGTTTTTT
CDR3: CASRDTNTGELFF

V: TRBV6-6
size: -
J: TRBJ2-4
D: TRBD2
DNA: TGTGCCAGCAGAACCGGGACTAGCGGGGGGCCTCCCATTCAGTACTTC
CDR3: CASRTGTSGGPPIQYF

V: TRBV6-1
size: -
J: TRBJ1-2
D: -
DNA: TGTGCCAGCAGTGATAGGTCGCAGGCCATTAACTATGGCTACACCTTC
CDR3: CASSDRSQAINYGYTF

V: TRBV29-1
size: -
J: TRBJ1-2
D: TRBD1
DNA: TGCAGCGTTGAAGAGACAGGGGGCGGCTATGGCTACACCTTC
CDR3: CSVEETGGGYGYTF

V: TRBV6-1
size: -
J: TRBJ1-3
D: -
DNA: TGTGCCAGCAGTGAATCGGGGGGAAACACCATATATTTT
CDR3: CASSESGGNTIYF

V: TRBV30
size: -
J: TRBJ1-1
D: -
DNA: TGTGCCTGGAGTGTACTAGGTGAAGCTTTCTTT
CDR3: CAWSVLGEAFF

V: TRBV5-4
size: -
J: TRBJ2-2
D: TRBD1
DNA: TGTGCCAGCAGCGTGGGACAGGGTGTAACCGGGGAGCTGTTTTTT
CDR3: CASSVGQGVTGELFF

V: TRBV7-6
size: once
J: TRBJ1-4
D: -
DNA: TGTGCCAGCAGCACGACAGCCCGGAATGAAAAACTGTTTTTT
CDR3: CASSTTARNEKLFF

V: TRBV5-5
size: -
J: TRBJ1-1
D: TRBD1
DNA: TGTGCCAGCAGCTTCGGACAGGGACCGGGCACTGAAGCTTTCTTT
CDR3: CASSFGQGPGTEAFF

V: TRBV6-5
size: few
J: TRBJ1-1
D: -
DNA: TGTGCCAGCAGTTACTCACGGGGGTGGACTGAAGCTTTCTTT
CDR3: CASSYSRGWTEAFF

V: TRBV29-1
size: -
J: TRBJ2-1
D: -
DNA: TGCAGCGTTGACGGTTTCTCCTACAATGAGCAGTTCTTC
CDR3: CSVDGFSYNEQFF

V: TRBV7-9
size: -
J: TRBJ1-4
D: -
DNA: TGTGCCAGCAGCTTAGCTTGGGCGGGGTCGGGAACTAATGAAAAACTGTTTTTT
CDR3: CASSLAWAGSGTNEKLFF

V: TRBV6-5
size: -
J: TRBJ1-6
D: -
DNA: TGTGCCAGCAGTTACCACCGACAGGCCGATTCACCCCTCCACTTT
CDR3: CASSYHRQADSPLHF

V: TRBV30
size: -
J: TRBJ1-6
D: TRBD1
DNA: TGTGCCTGGACTACCAGGGGGCAGGTAGATAATTCACCCCTCCACTTT
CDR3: CAWTTRGQVDNSPLHF

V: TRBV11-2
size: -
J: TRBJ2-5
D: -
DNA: TGTGCCAGCAGCTTTCTGTCCGAAGCGACCCAGTACTTC
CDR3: CASSFLSEATQYF

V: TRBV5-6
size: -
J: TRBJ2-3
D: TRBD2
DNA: TGTGCCAGCAGCGCCTTAGCGGGGGGCACAGATACGCAGTATTTT
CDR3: CASSALAGGTDTQYF

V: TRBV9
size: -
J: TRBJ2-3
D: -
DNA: TGTGCCAGCAGCGGAAGACTATCCACAGATACGCAGTATTTT
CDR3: CASSGRLSTDTQYF